Below, 29 T cell receptor beta chains from the same sample are listed, as sequenced in a study of OX40 agonist ivuxolimab in advanced cancers. Profiling relied on immunoSEQ multiplex PCR, and the TCRdb table lists in-frame clones only, not all of them. The data show around 27,000 clones, around nine tenths seen once. The specimen comprised CD4+ or CD8+ T cells sorted from blood, sampled in a trial of the OX40 agonist ivuxolimab. All receptors come from an adult with an advanced solid tumor such as melanoma, head and neck, liver or kidney cancer.

The rearrangement links TRBV6-1 to TRBJ2-1, with 8 positions matching TRBD2. The CDR3 length is 15 residues. The germline gives CDR1 MNHNS, CDR2 SASEGT. With V trimmed by 6 bases and J by 2 bases, 6 bases remained unmatched. CDR3 protein: CASRDLTSAYNEQFF. In DNA, the CDR3 is TGTGCCAGCAGGGACCTGACTAGCGCCTACAATGAGCAGTTCTTC.

This chain joins TRBV27 and TRBJ2-7; 9 positions agree with TRBD1. This CDR3 is built from 15 residues. The J segment lost 2 bases and the V segment lost 3 bases, leaving 5 bases of the junction unmatched. CDR1 is MNHEY, CDR2 SMNVEV, per germline (reference sequence). The CDR3 is CASSFRTGATYEQYF. In DNA form, the CDR3 reads TGTGCCAGCAGTTTCCGGACAGGGGCTACCTACGAGCAGTACTTC.

This clone was found once. This sequence joins TRBV27 and TRBJ2-7, with D possibly matching TRBD1 (6 bases). Germline V gives CDR1 MNHEY, CDR2 SMNVEV (reference sequence). The CDR3 covers 15 residues. V was trimmed by 4 bases and J by 0 bases, leaving 13 bases between them. CDR3 sequence: CASSSDSSNSYEQYF. CDR3 nucleotides: TGTGCCAGCAGTTCGGACAGCTCCAACTCCTACGAGCAGTACTTC.

The rearrangement links TRBV5-1 to TRBJ1-2, with 9 bases aligning to TRBD1. CDR3 size: 15 residues. The V segment lost 4 bases and the J segment 3 bases; nucleotides outside the gene matches: 7. Germline CDR1 reads SGHRS; CDR2 reads YFSETQ. Here the CDR3 DNA reads TGCGCCAGCAGCGCACAGGGGGCCCAGGACTATGGCTACACCTTC. Its protein product is CASSAQGAQDYGYTF.

This clone appeared a single time. The gene calls are TRBV15 and TRBJ2-1, with 12 bases fitting TRBD2. This CDR3 contains 13 residues. The J segment lost 9 bases and the V segment lost 5 bases, leaving 2 bases of the junction unmatched. The germline CDR1 and CDR2 sequences are LNHNV and YYDKDF (reference sequence). This CDR3 reads CATSVLAGGEQFF. The CDR3 DNA reads TGTGCCACCAGCGTACTAGCGGGGGGTGAGCAGTTCTTC.

CDR3 in amino acids: CASSTLLGNEQFF. The CDR3 coding sequence is TGTGCCAGCAGTACCCTACTAGGCAATGAGCAGTTCTTC. The gene calls are TRBV6-6 and TRBJ2-1, with D perhaps TRBD2 (5 bases). The V end was cut by 5 bases, the J end by 6 bases, with 11 bases between. The CDR3 is 13 residues long. The germline V gene has CDR1 MNHNY and CDR2 SVGAGI (reference sequence).

The chain couples TRBV11-3 to TRBJ2-7; possible D gene TRBD2, 5 bases. The germline V gene has CDR1 SGHNT and CDR2 YENEEA. The V gene lost 7 bases and the J gene lost 1 base, with 11 bases spanning the gap. This CDR3 has 13 amino acids. The CDR3 here is CASKAGTSYEQYF. CDR3 nucleotides: TGTGCCAGCAAGGCGGGTACGTCCTACGAGCAGTACTTC.

On this clone itself: Its ends do not fully match the called genes, so a read error is possible. The chain combines TRBV15 with TRBJ1-3, with a weak D call TRBD1 (6 bases). Germline V gene data show CDR1 as LNHNV and CDR2 as YYDKDF (reference sequence). The CDR3 has 17 amino acids. CDR3 sequence reads: CATSRDIAGASGDTIYF. CDR3 coding DNA: TGTGCCACCAGCAGAGATATCGCAGGGGCCTCTGGAGACACCATATATTTT.

This CDR3 is CASSPGTDNQPQHF. Here the CDR3 DNA reads TGTGCCAGCAGTCCGGGGACAGACAATCAGCCCCAGCATTTT. The V call is TRBV27, the J call TRBJ1-5, with 7 bases matching TRBD1. The CDR3 loop spans 14 amino acids. Germline V gene data show CDR1 as MNHEY and CDR2 as SMNVEV (reference sequence). Trimming cost V 5 bases and J 3 bases; bases outside gene matches: 4.

The genes are TRBV11-1 and TRBJ2-7, with D perhaps TRBD2 (5 bases). The CDR3 has 14 residues. Per germline, CDR1 SGHAT and CDR2 FQDESV (reference sequence). V dropped 5 bases and J dropped 0 bases, with 11 bases sitting between them. The CDR3: CASSGLLGSYEQYF. As DNA, the CDR3 is TGTGCCAGCAGCGGACTCCTGGGCTCCTACGAGCAGTACTTC.

The chain joins TRBV7-9 to TRBJ2-5, with D hard to call. The V end lost 0 bases, the J end lost 5 bases, and 4 bases lay between the germline ends. This CDR3 region has 12 residues. Germline V CDR1 and CDR2: SEHNR, FQNEAQ (reference sequence). The CDR3 loop is CASSLAVETQYF. CDR3 coding DNA: TGTGCCAGCAGCTTAGCGGTGGAGACCCAGTACTTC. The full variable domain, completed using reference TRBV7-9 and TRBJ2-5, is DTGVSQNPRHKITKRGQNVTFRCDPISEHNRLYWYRQTLGQGPEFLTYFQNEAQLEKSRLLSDRFSAERPKGSFSTLEIQRTEQGDSAMYLCASSLAVETQYFGPGTRLLVL.

The J gene is TRBJ2-1, the V gene TRBV7-8; weak D call: TRBD2 (6 bases). The CDR3 has 16 residues. CDR1 is SGHVS and CDR2 is FQNEAQ in the germline V gene. The V end lost 6 bases, the J end lost 0 bases, and 15 bases lay between the germline ends. CDR3 coding DNA: TGTGCCAGCAGGACCAGCGGGCTAAGCTCCTACAATGAGCAGTTCTTC. As protein: CASRTSGLSSYNEQFF.

The chain recombines TRBV2 with TRBJ1-3; no clear D gene. This CDR3 is 16 amino acids long. Germline lookup yields CDR1 SNHLY and CDR2 FYNNEI. The V and J ends lost 5 bases and 6 bases respectively, with 20 bases between them. The chain's CDR3 is CASSTYITGTANTIYF. CDR3 DNA sequence: TGTGCCAGCAGTACGTATATTACCGGCACGGCAAACACCATATATTTT.

The chain has TRBV19 and TRBJ2-7; 7 bases are a match to TRBD2. The CDR3 contains 15 residues. CDR1 is LNHDA, CDR2 SQIVND, per germline (reference sequence). V trimming: 6 bases; J trimming: 1 base; junction bases outside the gene matches: 9. CDR3 protein: CASSSTSDRSYEQYF. The CDR3 DNA reads as TGTGCCAGTAGCTCTACTAGCGATCGATCCTACGAGCAGTACTTC.

This chain connects TRBV4-3 to TRBJ1-1; D is unclear. The germline CDR1 and CDR2 sequences are LGHNA and YSLEER. Trimming removed 3 bases at V and 0 bases at J, with 5 bases between. CDR3 length: 13 amino acids. CDR3 DNA sequence: TGCGCCAGCAGCCAGACGGTGAACACTGAAGCTTTCTTT. Translated, it gives CASSQTVNTEAFF.

The rearrangement links TRBV6-6 to TRBJ2-7; D may be TRBD1 (5 bases). From germline, CDR1 is MNHNY and CDR2 SVGAGI (reference sequence). The CDR3 is 13 amino acids. V lost 6 bases and J lost 0, with 9 bases in between. CDR3 amino acids: CASRKDSSYEQYF. The CDR3 DNA is TGTGCCAGCAGAAAAGACAGCTCCTACGAGCAGTACTTC.

In its sample, this clone was seen once. V usage is TRBV5-6 and J usage is TRBJ2-5; D call uncertain. TRBJ2-7 matches the DNA end more closely, so the J call is doubtful. This CDR3 contains 14 residues. CDR1 and CDR2 from the germline V gene are SGHDT and YYEEEE. CDR3 nucleotide sequence: TGTGCCAGCAGCTTGTCTGGCGGTTCCTACGAGCAGTACTTC. Protein sequence: CASSLSGGSYEQYF.

This chain connects TRBV27 to TRBJ1-2; 8 bases are shared with TRBD1. Looked up from germline, CDR1 is MNHEY and CDR2 is SMNVEV (reference sequence). The CDR3 runs to 14 residues. The V gene end was trimmed by 3 bases and the J gene end by 6 bases; junction bases not matched to a gene: 6. The CDR3 loop is CASSFLGQGDGYTF. The CDR3 DNA is TGTGCCAGCAGTTTCTTAGGACAGGGAGATGGCTACACCTTC.

The chain combines TRBV6-4 with TRBJ2-2, with D hard to call. This CDR3 region has 12 residues. The germline V gene encodes CDR1 MRHNA and CDR2 SNTAGT. V was shortened by 2 bases and J by 6 bases, with 4 bases between the two germline ends. Here the CDR3 DNA reads TGTGCCAGCAGTGACGAGTCCGGGGAGCTGTTTTTT. Protein product: CASSDESGELFF.

V gene TRBV4-1 combines with J gene TRBJ1-1, with TRBD1 matching over 12 bases. The germline V gene encodes CDR1 MGHRA and CDR2 YSYEKL. This CDR3 spans 18 amino acids. J lost 1 base, V lost 2 bases, and 8 bases had no gene match. The CDR3 coding sequence is TGCGCCAGCAGCCAAAATTCCGGGACAGGGGGCAGGAACACTGAAGCTTTCTTT. Its translation is CASSQNSGTGGRNTEAFF.

By share, this clone ranks as medium-sized. At the DNA level, this CDR3 is encoded by other sequences in the same sample as well. The V gene is TRBV7-9, the J gene TRBJ2-5; D gene unclear. Germline V gene data show CDR1 as SEHNR and CDR2 as FQNEAQ (reference sequence). The CDR3 loop spans 13 amino acids. V lost 5 bases, J lost 1 base, and 8 bases lay in between. Written as DNA, the CDR3 is TGTGCCAGCAGCGCACCGCTCCAAGAGACCCAGTACTTC. It specifies CASSAPLQETQYF.

This chain links TRBV6-6 with TRBJ2-1; D is perhaps TRBD1 (5 bases). The CDR3 extends over 13 amino acids. CDR1 and CDR2 (germline): MNHNY, SVGAGI (reference sequence). Between the trimmed V and J ends, which lost 6 bases and 8 bases, there was a span of 14 bases. CDR3: CASSPGSRDEQFF. The CDR3 DNA follows: TGTGCCAGCAGCCCCGGGTCCAGGGATGAGCAGTTCTTC.

The V and J genes are TRBV27 and TRBJ1-2; 8 bases line up with TRBD1. V shed 6 bases, J shed 7 bases, and the junction held 7 bases outside the gene matches. Germline V lookup: CDR1 MNHEY, CDR2 SMNVEV (reference sequence). The CDR3 contains 13 residues. The CDR3 loop reads CASRGQGEFGYTF. CDR3 nucleotide sequence: TGTGCCAGCAGAGGACAGGGAGAATTTGGCTACACCTTC.

Only one count was recorded for this clone. The CDR3 spells CASSLEQGFRETQYF. In nucleotides, the CDR3 is TGTGCCAGCAGCTTGGAACAGGGGTTTCGAGAGACCCAGTACTTC. V usage is TRBV5-8 and J usage is TRBJ2-5, with TRBD1 matching over 7 bases. The CDR3 runs to 15 residues. Germline values: CDR1 SGHTS, CDR2 YDEGEE. The V segment lost 0 bases and the J segment 4 bases; nucleotides outside the gene matches: 6.

A single count supports this clone. V is TRBV6-5 and J is TRBJ1-2; possibly TRBD1 for D (5 bases). The V and J ends lost 0 bases and 3 bases respectively, with 11 bases between them. CDR3 length: 15 amino acids. Germline V gene lookup returns CDR1 MNHEY and CDR2 SVGAGI. CDR3 nucleotide sequence: TGTGCCAGCAGTTACTCCGGGGGGGAGGACTATGGCTACACCTTC. The encoded protein is CASSYSGGEDYGYTF.

The chain is built from TRBV5-1 and TRBJ1-4; D perhaps matches TRBD1 (6 bases). Trimming pared 0 bases from V and 4 bases from J, leaving 10 bases between. This CDR3 spans 15 amino acids. The V gene's germline CDR1 is SGHRS and CDR2 YFSETQ. The CDR3, as DNA: TGCGCCAGCAGCTTGGTGGACAGCCTTAATGAAAAACTGTTTTTT. Protein sequence: CASSLVDSLNEKLFF.

The V gene is TRBV7-9, the J gene TRBJ1-4; D is unclear. The germline V and J ends were trimmed by 5 bases and 8 bases, with 3 bases remaining between them. Germline V gene data show CDR1 as SEHNR and CDR2 as FQNEAQ (reference sequence). The CDR3 extends over 10 amino acids. The CDR3 loop is CASSGEKLFF. CDR3 nucleotides: TGTGCCAGCAGCGGCGAAAAACTGTTTTTT. The variable domain in full, completed from reference TRBV7-9 and TRBJ1-4, reads DTGVSQNPRHKITKRGQNVTFRCDPISEHNRLYWYRQTLGQGPEFLTYFQNEAQLEKSRLLSDRFSAERPKGSFSTLEIQRTEQGDSAMYLCASSGEKLFFGSGTQLSVL.

This clone is a singleton in its sample. The V gene is TRBV5-8, the J gene TRBJ2-2, with D uncertain. The CDR3 totals 12 residues. Germline V CDR1 and CDR2: SGHTS, YDEGEE. V gave up 7 bases and J gave up 3 bases, with 7 bases separating them. CDR3 sequence reads: CASGWYTGELFF. Written as DNA, the CDR3 is TGTGCCAGCGGATGGTACACCGGGGAGCTGTTTTTT. Supplemented by reference TRBV5-8 and TRBJ2-2, the full variable domain reads EAGVTQSPTHLIKTRGQQATLRCSPISGHTSVYWYQQALGLGLQFLLWYDEGEERNRGNFPPRFSGRQFPNYSSELNVNALELEDSALYLCASGWYTGELFFGEGSRLTVL.

V and J are TRBV7-2 and TRBJ2-7, with 8 positions matching TRBD1. Unmatched junction bases numbered 3, after V lost 2 bases and J lost 3 bases. Germline CDR1 and CDR2: SGHTA and FQGNSA. This CDR3 region has 14 residues. The CDR3 protein is CASSLSTGGYEQYF. The CDR3 DNA reads as TGTGCCAGCAGCTTATCTACAGGGGGCTACGAGCAGTACTTC.